This T cell receptor beta chain was observed in a study of long-term antiretroviral therapy in people with HIV. Study outcomes and limitations: Repertoire composition at all time points was dominated by clones that had expanded before ART. Against controls, HIV repertoires showed narrower ranges of CDR3 length.

This clone was found once. Its antigen remains unknown. About 0.95-10 million cryopreserved PBMC were held in samples before DNA extraction. Survey-level resolution applied to immunoSEQ assay v3.0. Libraries were prepared by immunoSEQ multiplex PCR; TCRdb keeps only in-frame clonotypes and omits some of them. The sample lists approximately 26,000 clones, about 90% occurring once. The CDR3 is 16 residues long. V gave up 5 bases and J gave up 6 bases, with 22 bases separating them. Germline-derived CDR1 and CDR2 are LNHDA and SQIVND (reference sequence). Sequencing used unsorted PBMCs, obtained 1.8 years after starting antiretroviral therapy. This chain joins TRBV19 and TRBJ1-2, with D perhaps matching TRBD1 (5 bases). The origin of this receptor is a woman between 18 and 29 years old with HIV. CDR3: CASSLREGTVDNGYTF. CDR3 nucleotide sequence: TGTGCCAGTAGTCTTCGTGAGGGGACGGTGGACAATGGCTACACCTTC.